This T cell receptor (beta chain) originates from a study of T cell changes during pregnancy in multiple sclerosis. Germline V lookup: CDR1 LNHDA, CDR2 SQIVND (reference sequence). The CDR3 contains 14 residues. J lost 6 bases, V lost 1 base, and 4 bases had no gene match. Sequencing used immunoSEQ multiplex PCR; TCRdb keeps in-frame clones, though not all of them. The table has around 80,000 clones, over 90% seen once; the top ten hold 1.1%. The chain couples TRBV19 to TRBJ1-2, with 8 bases aligning to TRBD1. The clonotype originates from a female donor with multiple sclerosis, enrolled in a pregnancy study. The sequenced sample was peripheral blood, obtained in the second trimester of pregnancy. CDR3 residues: CASSIASGGHGYTF. CDR3 bases: TGTGCCAGTAGTATAGCCTCAGGGGGCCATGGCTACACCTTC.